These 6 T cell receptor beta chains originate from one sample sequenced in a study of shared clonotypes between healthy human individuals. Measured with immunoSEQ multiplex PCR; TCRdb has only the in-frame clones, and not every one. The sample gives approximately 2.3 million clones, just over 90% of which show up once; roughly 0.36% is in the top ten. Sequencing was performed on naive CD4+ T cells from PBMCs. Specified subset: CD45RA+ positively selected. These TCRs come from a man aged 18 to 29 in good health. Some clones in this sample may be carry-over from other donors' samples.

The chain couples TRBV6-5 to TRBJ2-3; TRBD2 aligns across 8 bases. With V trimmed by 8 bases and J by 4 bases, 8 bases remained unmatched. There are 14 residues in the CDR3. Germline CDR1 and CDR2: MNHEY and SVGAGI. CDR3 sequence: CASQSREGSDTQYF. Written as DNA, the CDR3 is TGTGCCAGCCAAAGCCGGGAGGGGTCAGATACGCAGTATTTT.

This clone was counted only a few times. V and J are TRBV28 and TRBJ2-6; D is uncertain. The CDR3 extends over 14 amino acids. CDR1 is MDHEN and CDR2 is SYDVKM in the germline V gene. V lost 2 bases and J lost 2, with 4 bases in between. CDR3 in DNA: TGTGCCAGCAGTTTAAACCCTGGGGCCAACGTCCTGACTTTC. Translation: CASSLNPGANVLTF.

CDR3 protein: CAWSPGRSTEAFF. The CDR3 DNA is TGTGCCTGGAGCCCGGGGAGGAGCACTGAAGCTTTCTTT. This chain connects TRBV30 to TRBJ1-1; D gene uncertain. V lost 3 bases and J 4 bases, leaving 12 bases between the germline ends. This CDR3 contains 13 residues. Germline lookup yields CDR1 GTSNPN and CDR2 SVGIG (reference sequence).

The chain is built from TRBV7-6 and TRBJ2-1; TRBD1 aligns across 7 bases. CDR3 size: 16 residues. Unmatched junction bases numbered 11, after V lost 6 bases and J lost 3 bases. Germline CDR1 and CDR2: SGHVS and FNYEAQ. Here the CDR3 DNA reads TGTGCCAGCAGGGGCCCCAGAGGGGGCGGCTACAATGAGCAGTTCTTC. This codes for CASRGPRGGGYNEQFF.

The gene calls are TRBV14 and TRBJ2-7; TRBD2 matches 13 bases. CDR1 is SGHDN and CDR2 is FVKESK in the germline V gene. The length of the CDR3 is 15 residues. Trimming took 2 bases from V and 7 from J; bases not matched to a gene: 5. Here the CDR3 reads CASSQFGLAGEEQYF. CDR3 bases: TGTGCCAGCAGCCAATTCGGACTAGCGGGAGAGGAGCAGTACTTC.

The chain joins TRBV6-5 to TRBJ2-1, with 13 bases that match TRBD2. V was clipped by 4 bases and J by 9 bases; unmatched bases: 9. Per the germline V gene, CDR1 is MNHEY and CDR2 is SVGAGI. The CDR3 covers 16 residues. The CDR3 DNA reads as TGTGCCAGCAGTTCGCAAATAGGACTAGCGGGAGCTGAGCAGTTCTTC. It codes for CASSSQIGLAGAEQFF.